What follows is one T cell receptor (beta chain) and its context. The junction does not match germline at one end; this may be a read error. The sample comes from a study of metastatic and nonmetastatic thyroid tumors. Every patient underwent thyroid surgery untreated. CDR1 is MNHEY and CDR2 is SVGEGT in the germline V gene. This CDR3 has 14 residues. TCRdb re-called the PCR reads via MiXCR. The repertoire holds approximately 35,000 clones, with roughly 20% as singletons. The J gene is TRBJ1-1, the V gene TRBV6-2 or TRBV6-3; maybe TRBD1 (5 bases). The sequenced sample was tumor tissue. The origin of this receptor is a male donor with papillary thyroid cancer or a benign thyroid nodule (not recorded which). Some clones in this sample may be carry-over from other donors' samples. The CDR3 loop reads CASRYGGVGTEALF. Here the CDR3 DNA reads TGTGCCAGCAGGTACGGGGGGGTGGGCACTGAAGCTCTCTTT.